This T cell receptor beta chain was retrieved from a study of blood T cell repertoires in COVID-19. Turning to the study itself: Acute and convalescent COVID-19 samples came from the United States, Italy and Spain. In each case, the material was cDNA or gDNA derived from T cells, B-cell-depleted T cells, or PBMCs.

The CDR3 is 13 amino acids. V was shortened by 4 bases and J by 8 bases, with 11 bases between the two germline ends. In germline, CDR1 is KGHDR, CDR2 SFDVKD. Under the authors' procedure: Cell counts per sample came from amplifying reference gene primers. This table comes from immunoSEQ multiplex PCR, and its TCRdb copy is limited to in-frame clones, with some not included. The V and J calls and clone size come from that table; D and trimming were worked out from the DNA. The sample shows around 150,000 clones, 75% to 90% of them seen only once. The sequence came from a woman aged 55-69 years with active COVID-19. The rearrangement uses TRBV24-1 and TRBJ2-1, with D perhaps TRBD2 (6 bases). Sample: peripheral blood. CDR3 nucleotide sequence: TGTGCCACCAGTGAGGGGGGTCGGGATGAGCAGTTCTTC. It yields the protein CATSEGGRDEQFF.